The 19 T cell receptor beta chains in this list originate from one sample, sequenced in a study of T-cell reconstitution after alpha-beta-depleted transplantation in children. Construction of the TCRbeta library involved unique molecular identifiers. MiXCR was run by TCRdb on the PCR reads, yielding one entry per CDR3 protein. The data show a few hundred thousand distinct CDR3 sequences, 10% to 15% seen once. The specimen was PBMCs, mostly from graft donor cells, collected 360 days after TCRalphabeta/CD19-depleted stem cell transplant. The receptors shown here come from a male patient under 18 who had a stem cell transplant for acute myeloid leukemia, so the T cells may come from the graft donor.

In its sample, this clonotype was seen a few times. The chain employs TRBV4-3 and TRBJ2-5; D is ambiguous. The CDR3 consists of 16 residues. With 1 base removed from V and 2 bases from J, the gap between germline ends came to 14 bases. The germline V gene encodes CDR1 LGHNA and CDR2 YSLEER. DNA of the CDR3: TGCGCCAGCAGCCAAGGGGTGGCTTCGAGTCAAGAGACCCAGTACTTC. Its translation is CASSQGVASSQETQYF.

The chain recombines TRBV6-2 or TRBV6-3 with TRBJ2-1, with 10 bases aligning to TRBD2. This CDR3 is 13 amino acids long. Germline values: CDR1 MNHEY, CDR2 SVGEGT. The junction had 6 bases not matched to a gene; V was cut back by 6 bases and J by 10 bases. Written as DNA, the CDR3 is TGTGCCAGCAGCCGTATAGCGGGAGGAGAGCAGTTCTTC. This sequence encodes CASSRIAGGEQFF.

This clonotype has ten or more counts. The chain carries TRBV4-1 and TRBJ2-3; D remains unclear. Deletions cut 1 base from V and 3 bases from J, with 11 bases between. Germline V gene sequence: CDR1 MGHRA, CDR2 YSYEKL. CDR3 length: 15 amino acids. The DNA of the CDR3 is TGCGCCAGCAGCCAAGTTGGTGGTTTAACAGATACGCAGTATTTT. Protein: CASSQVGGLTDTQYF.

This rearrangement joins TRBV28 to TRBJ2-2, with D possibly being TRBD1 (6 bases). The CDR3 has 17 residues. Germline V gene lookup returns CDR1 MDHEN and CDR2 SYDVKM. The ends were cut back, 3 bases at V and 2 bases at J, with 16 bases in the middle. CDR3 sequence (DNA): TGTGCCAGCAGTTTCCCCCCAGGACAGCACAACACCGGGGAGCTGTTTTTT. Translation gives CASSFPPGQHNTGELFF.

This clonotype was detected only a few times. The genes are TRBV25-1 and TRBJ2-7, with D tentatively TRBD1 (6 bases). Germline V gene sequence: CDR1 MGHDK, CDR2 SYGVNS. The V end lost 6 bases, the J end lost 5 bases, and 14 bases lay between the germline ends. The length of the CDR3 is 13 residues. The CDR3 here is CASRGRGSDEQYF. The CDR3 DNA follows: TGTGCCAGCAGGGGCAGGGGTTCCGACGAGCAGTACTTC.

This clonotype was seen a few times. The rearrangement uses TRBV5-1 and TRBJ2-1, with 12 bases matching TRBD2. Germline loops: CDR1 SGHRS, CDR2 YFSETQ. Trimming cost V 5 bases and J 9 bases; bases outside gene matches: 0. This CDR3 has 12 amino acids. CDR3 protein: CASRLAGGEQFF. In nucleotides, the CDR3 is TGCGCCAGCAGACTAGCGGGAGGTGAGCAGTTCTTC.

This clonotype was detected only a few times. This chain uses TRBV12-3 or TRBV12-4 with TRBJ2-7; D is undetermined. The CDR3 covers 14 residues. V gave up 3 bases and J gave up 3 bases, with 12 bases separating them. Written as DNA, the CDR3 is TGTGCCAGCAGTTTGGTAAACACCTACTACGAGCAGTACTTC. Residues: CASSLVNTYYEQYF.

The rearrangement joins TRBV5-1 to TRBJ2-7; 8 nucleotides line up with TRBD2. Per germline, CDR1 SGHRS and CDR2 YFSETQ. The J segment lost 5 bases and the V segment lost 0 bases, leaving 7 bases of the junction unmatched. The length of the CDR3 is 15 residues. CDR3 nucleotide sequence: TGCGCCAGCAGCTTGGAAATAGCGGGAAGACACGAGCAGTACTTC. Translation gives CASSLEIAGRHEQYF.

The sample holds a few counts of this clonotype. Here the CDR3 reads CASLKLAGANNEQFF. DNA of the CDR3: TGTGCCAGCTTAAAGTTAGCGGGAGCGAATAATGAGCAGTTCTTC. J is TRBJ2-1 and V is TRBV28; 9 nucleotides align to TRBD2. Trimming at V came to 8 bases and at J to 7 bases, leaving 12 bases not matched to a gene. Germline CDR1 is MDHEN and CDR2 is SYDVKM. The CDR3 runs to 15 residues.

A few counts support this clonotype. The chain has TRBV13 and TRBJ2-1, with D possibly being TRBD2 (5 bases). This CDR3 spans 16 amino acids. The germline CDR1 and CDR2 sequences are PRHDT and FYEKMQ (reference sequence). Trimming stripped 2 bases from V and 4 bases from J, with 15 bases between. The CDR3 DNA follows: TGTGCCAGCAGCTTACATCCGAGACTACAATACAATGAGCAGTTCTTC. This gives the protein CASSLHPRLQYNEQFF.

This clonotype has a handful of counts. The rearrangement uses TRBV28 and TRBJ1-2; tentative D call: TRBD1 (5 bases). The CDR3 totals 15 residues. Between the trimmed V and J ends, which lost 5 bases and 4 bases, there was a span of 17 bases. Germline V gene lookup returns CDR1 MDHEN and CDR2 SYDVKM. This CDR3 is CASSPPTGRIYGYTF. As DNA, the CDR3 is TGTGCCAGCAGTCCCCCGACGGGACGGATCTATGGCTACACCTTC.

This rearrangement joins TRBV20-1 to TRBJ2-6; 12 bases agree with TRBD2. Germline V gene sequence: CDR1 DFQATT, CDR2 SNEGSKA (reference sequence). Trimming removed 3 bases from V and 0 bases from J; junction bases left unmatched: 6. This CDR3 region has 18 residues. The CDR3 spells CSARGRLAGVSGANVLTF. The CDR3 DNA follows: TGCAGTGCTAGGGGGAGACTAGCGGGAGTCTCTGGGGCCAACGTCCTGACTTTC.

This rearrangement joins TRBV12-3 or TRBV12-4 to TRBJ2-1; no definite D call. V lost 1 base to trimming and J lost 9 bases, with 10 bases between them. This CDR3 spans 13 amino acids. For the CDR3, the DNA is TGTGCCAGCAGTTTAGTGCGCCCGGGTGAGCAGTTCTTC. It codes for CASSLVRPGEQFF.

At least ten counts were recorded for this clonotype. The chain couples TRBV28 to TRBJ2-7; a weak D match, TRBD2 (5 bases). The CDR3 runs to 13 residues. CDR1 and CDR2 (germline): MDHEN, SYDVKM. The V and J ends lost 4 bases and 3 bases respectively, with 10 bases between them. The CDR3 spells CASSSGLHYEQYF. The DNA of the CDR3 is TGTGCCAGCAGTTCAGGACTGCACTACGAGCAGTACTTC.

In this sample, this clonotype turned up a few times. The chain couples TRBV7-9 to TRBJ2-3; no definite D call. V was trimmed by 5 bases and J by 4 bases, leaving 19 bases between them. CDR1 SEHNR and CDR2 FQNEAQ come from the germline V gene (reference sequence). The CDR3 runs 16 residues. CDR3 DNA sequence: TGTGCCAGCAGCCGACCTTTTAGGGATCGCGCAGATACGCAGTATTTT. Its translation: CASSRPFRDRADTQYF.

CDR3 nucleotides: TGTGCCAGCAGCCCCCTGAACAGGATAAGCACAGATACGCAGTATTTT. It yields the protein CASSPLNRISTDTQYF. The chain joins TRBV27 to TRBJ2-3, with D possibly TRBD1 on 5 matching bases. The CDR3 totals 16 residues. Trimming took 6 bases from V and 0 from J, leaving 16 bases between them. Germline CDR1 MNHEY, CDR2 SMNVEV (reference sequence).

This clonotype was found many times. The chain combines TRBV11-3 with TRBJ2-1; the D is unclear. V lost 3 bases, J lost 8 bases, and 8 bases lay in between. The CDR3 runs 12 residues. In germline, CDR1 is SGHNT, CDR2 YENEEA. The CDR3 loop is CASSLQVDEQFF. CDR3 DNA sequence: TGTGCCAGCAGCTTGCAAGTAGATGAGCAGTTCTTC.

The chain carries TRBV12-3 or TRBV12-4 and TRBJ2-7, with 7 bases lining up with TRBD2. The CDR3 totals 16 residues. After removal of 1 base from V and 8 bases from J, the junction contained 14 bases not matched to a gene. The CDR3 spells CASSLEGQERAGKQYF. The CDR3 DNA reads TGTGCCAGCAGTTTAGAGGGGCAGGAAAGAGCGGGGAAGCAGTACTTC.

The DNA of the CDR3 is TGTGCCAGCAGAAACTCCGTGACACGCGCCTCCTACGAGCAGTACTTC. It yields the protein CASRNSVTRASYEQYF. The rearrangement uses TRBV6-5 and TRBJ2-7; D is undetermined. CDR3 length: 16 residues. The V gene's germline CDR1 is MNHEY and CDR2 SVGAGI. V was shortened by 6 bases and J by 0 bases, with 18 bases between the two germline ends.